This passage covers 15 T cell receptor beta chains from one sample sequenced in a study of T-cell reconstitution after alpha-beta-depleted transplantation in children (TCRdb year 2016). The protocol used for the library was PCR. These reads were obtained on an Illumina HiSeq 2500. TCR libraries were prepared with molecular barcoding, using unique molecular identifiers to normalize TCRbeta repertoire quantification. TCRdb trimmed public reads at Q25 via fastp, called clones via MiXCR and kept in-frame beta chains. Each entry is one CDR3 protein sequence, shown with its most common DNA and genes. The sample table records more than 200,000 distinct CDR3 sequences; more than 7.5% of these occur just once. The ten largest clones take up roughly 5.1% of the sample. The source material was PBMCs from the stem cell graft donor, sampled from the stem cell graft. The receptors were gathered from a human donor who donated a stem cell graft to a child with SCID.

This clonotype was found many times. The chain recombines TRBV20-1 with TRBJ2-2; D unclear. There are 12 residues in the CDR3. V was shortened by 3 bases and J by 2 bases, with 4 bases between the two germline ends. The germline V gene encodes CDR1 DFQATT and CDR2 SNEGSKA (reference sequence). CDR3 in amino acids: CSASYNTGELFF. In DNA form, the CDR3 reads TGCAGTGCTAGTTATAACACCGGGGAGCTGTTTTTT.

This clonotype has ten or more counts. This rearrangement joins TRBV20-1 to TRBJ2-7, with D possibly called TRBD1 or TRBD2 (5 bases each). There are 15 residues in the CDR3. Per the germline V gene, CDR1 is DFQATT and CDR2 is SNEGSKA (reference sequence). V lost 6 bases and J 2 bases, leaving 20 bases between the germline ends. In DNA, the CDR3 is TGCAGTGCCCCCTTCGGTTATGAGGGGACCTACGAGCAGTACTTC. This translates into CSAPFGYEGTYEQYF.

The table lists this clonotype with many counts. V usage is TRBV20-1 and J usage is TRBJ2-7; 7 bases are a match to TRBD1. The CDR3 has 13 residues. V lost 0 bases, J lost 4 bases, and 3 bases stayed unmatched. The germline gives CDR1 DFQATT, CDR2 SNEGSKA (reference sequence). The CDR3 here is CSAREGQYYEQYF. The DNA for the CDR3 is TGCAGTGCTAGAGAGGGACAGTATTACGAGCAGTACTTC.

In its sample, this clonotype was seen many times. V usage is TRBV20-1 and J usage is TRBJ2-7, with D unclear. Germline CDR1 DFQATT, CDR2 SNEGSKA (reference sequence). V was clipped by 0 bases and J by 3 bases, with 15 bases between them. This CDR3 has 15 residues. Written as DNA, the CDR3 is TGCAGTGCTAGAGATTCGGATTTACAGCTCTACGAGCAGTACTTC. It is translated as CSARDSDLQLYEQYF.

This clonotype was detected ten times or more. The chain carries TRBV28 and TRBJ1-2; TRBD1 matches at 10 bases. V was pared by 7 bases and J by 3 bases, with 8 bases of the junction left unmatched. Germline-derived CDR1 and CDR2 are MDHEN and SYDVKM. The CDR3 has 15 amino acids. In nucleotides, the CDR3 is TGTGCCAGCACATTCAGGGGACAGGGGTACTATGGCTACACCTTC. Its translation is CASTFRGQGYYGYTF.

This clonotype was seen repeatedly, ten times or more. The V call is TRBV27, the J call TRBJ1-1, with TRBD1 matching 7 bases. The germline V gene has CDR1 MNHEY and CDR2 SMNVEV (reference sequence). V gave up 2 bases and J gave up 1 base; unmatched junction bases: 10. The CDR3 runs to 17 residues. Written as DNA, the CDR3 is TGTGCCAGCAGTTTACTCTCGACAGGGTGGAGGAACACTGAAGCTTTCTTT. It specifies CASSLLSTGWRNTEAFF.

This clonotype was recorded many times. One end of the junction fails to match germline, which may point to a read error. This chain links TRBV7-9 with TRBJ2-3, with TRBD2 as a possible D gene (5 bases). The CDR3 sequence is 15 residues long. The germline V gene has CDR1 SEHNR and CDR2 FQNEAQ (reference sequence). CDR3 residues: CASTPPWGSAETQYF. CDR3 DNA: TGTGCCAGCACCCCCCCGTGGGGTAGCGCAGAGACGCAGTATTTT.

The sample holds a few counts of this clonotype. The gene calls are TRBV10-1 and TRBJ1-1; D might be TRBD1 (6 bases). V lost 6 bases and J 0 bases, leaving 14 bases between the germline ends. Germline CDR1 is WNHNN and CDR2 is SYGVQD (reference sequence). This CDR3 is built from 15 residues. The DNA for the CDR3 is TGCGCCAGCAGCCGGGGGGGCTCCATGAACACTGAAGCTTTCTTT. Translating it yields CASSRGGSMNTEAFF.

The table lists this clonotype with a few counts. The chain is built from TRBV20-1 and TRBJ2-1, with D hard to call. V was trimmed by 6 bases and J by 5 bases, leaving 5 bases between them. The CDR3 sequence is 10 residues long. The V gene's germline CDR1 is DFQATT and CDR2 SNEGSKA (reference sequence). DNA of the CDR3: TGCAGTGCACGGGACAATGAGCAGTTCTTC. Translated: CSARDNEQFF.

Ten or more counts support this clonotype. The chain couples TRBV20-1 to TRBJ2-7; 8 bases map to TRBD1. J gave up 3 bases and V 3 bases, and 4 bases lay outside the gene matches. CDR3 length: 13 amino acids. CDR1 and CDR2 from the germline V gene are DFQATT and SNEGSKA (reference sequence). This CDR3 is CSASGTGYYEQYF. As DNA, the CDR3 is TGCAGTGCTAGCGGGACAGGTTACTACGAGCAGTACTTC.

This clonotype showed up many times. The V call is TRBV7-6, the J call TRBJ1-4; D is unresolved. This CDR3 contains 15 residues. CDR1 is SGHVS and CDR2 is FNYEAQ in the germline V gene. Trimming shortened V by 4 bases and J by 7 bases, and 16 bases separated the two germline ends. CDR3: CASSSLFTPVEKLFF. The CDR3 DNA reads TGTGCCAGCAGCTCCTTATTCACCCCGGTTGAAAAACTGTTTTTT. Full variable domain (rest looked up from reference TRBV7-6 and TRBJ1-4): GAGVSQSPRYKVTKRGQDVALRCDPISGHVSLYWYRQALGQGPEFLTYFNYEAQQDKSGLPNDRFSAERPEGSISTLTIQRTEQRDSAMYRCASSSLFTPVEKLFFGSGTQLSVL.

The chain uses TRBV4-1 and TRBJ2-2, with TRBD1 matching over 8 bases. V was clipped by 4 bases and J by 0 bases; unmatched bases: 10. The CDR3 is made up of 18 amino acids. Per germline, CDR1 MGHRA and CDR2 YSYEKL. CDR3: CASSPHARTGPNTGELFF. CDR3 nucleotide sequence: TGCGCCAGCAGCCCCCATGCAAGGACAGGGCCGAACACCGGGGAGCTGTTTTTT.

Written as DNA, the CDR3 is TGTGCCAGCAGCTTGGTTGGTGTAGGGGGTCACGGCTACACCTTC. It translates to CASSLVGVGGHGYTF. The chain links TRBV5-4 to TRBJ1-2; tentative D call: TRBD1 (6 bases). Deletions cut 0 bases from V and 8 bases from J, with 17 bases between. The CDR3 sequence is 15 residues long. The germline V gene encodes CDR1 SGHNT and CDR2 YYREEE (reference sequence).

This clonotype was counted ten times or more. The chain couples TRBV9 to TRBJ2-1; perhaps TRBD2 as D (5 bases). V lost 2 bases, J lost 5 bases, and 11 bases lay in between. This CDR3 spans 14 amino acids. Germline assignment: CDR1 SGDLS and CDR2 YYNGEE. The CDR3 nucleotides read TGTGCCAGCAGCGTTAAAGGGAGTAACAATGAGCAGTTCTTC. This translates into CASSVKGSNNEQFF.

This clonotype was detected ten times or more. V is TRBV5-1 and J is TRBJ2-1, with D hard to call. V lost 2 bases to trimming and J lost 6 bases, with 12 bases between them. CDR3 length equals 14 residues. Germline lookup yields CDR1 SGHRS and CDR2 YFSETQ. CDR3 region: CASSFGQESNEQFF. Written as DNA, the CDR3 is TGCGCCAGCAGCTTTGGTCAGGAATCCAATGAGCAGTTCTTC.